The entry below describes one T cell receptor (beta chain). The clone's antigen remains unknown. No qualities accompany the bases; no much larger clone lies one base away. This sample is drawn from a study of T cell changes during pregnancy in multiple sclerosis (dated by TCRdb to about 2019). About the full investigation: Changes in the T cell repertoire over the course of pregnancy were examined in this study in women with multiple sclerosis.

Library creation used the immunoSEQ multiplex PCR assay. TCRdb limited this immuneACCESS table to in-frame rearrangements with V and J called. A share of clones is missing; checked studies link under half to unresolved V genes, and the rest is unexplained. The sample contains tens of thousands of clones, about 89% of them found a single time. The top ten clonotypes cover around 0.5% of the sample. CDR3 length: 12 amino acids, cysteine to phenylalanine. CDR3 DNA only is kept here, 36 bases in frame from base 1. V is shortened by 5 bases, J by 7 bases, and the region joining them spans 9 bases. The germline V gene (reference sequence) supplies CDR1 MNHEY and CDR2 SMNVEV.

This receptor was identified in a female donor with multiple sclerosis, enrolled in a pregnancy study. The chain is encoded by TRBV27 joined to TRBJ2-4; possibly the D gene is TRBD2, per 5 matching bases. Sample: CD4+ T cells from peripheral blood mononuclear cells, taken in the first trimester of pregnancy. The CDR3 region has the sequence CASSNSGNIQYF. The nucleotide sequence reads TGTGCCAGCAGTAACTCGGGGAACATTCAGTACTTC.